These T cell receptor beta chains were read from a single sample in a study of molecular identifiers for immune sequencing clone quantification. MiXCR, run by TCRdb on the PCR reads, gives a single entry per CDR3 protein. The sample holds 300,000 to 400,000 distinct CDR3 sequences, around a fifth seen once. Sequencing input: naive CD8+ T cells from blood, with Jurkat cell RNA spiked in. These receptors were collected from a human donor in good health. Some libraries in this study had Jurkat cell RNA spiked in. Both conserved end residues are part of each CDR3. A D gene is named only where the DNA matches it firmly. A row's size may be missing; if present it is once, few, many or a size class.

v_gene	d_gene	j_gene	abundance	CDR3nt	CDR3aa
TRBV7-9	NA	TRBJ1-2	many	TGTGCCAGCAGCTTAGTCCGCGACGGCCGTGTCAGTCCCTATGGCTACACCTTC	CASSLVRDGRVSPYGYTF
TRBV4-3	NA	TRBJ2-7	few	TGCGCCAGCAGCCAAGAGTGGCAGTCGGGATCCTACGAGCAGTACTTC	CASSQEWQSGSYEQYF
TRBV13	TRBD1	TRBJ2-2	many	TGTGCCAGCAGCAAGACCGGGACAGGGATGACCGGGGAGCTGTTTTTT	CASSKTGTGMTGELFF
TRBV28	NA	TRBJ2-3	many	TGTGCCAGCAGTGGACGGCGGGGTACGCAGTATTTT	CASSGRRGTQYF
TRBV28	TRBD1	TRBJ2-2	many	TGTGCCAGCCGACTCCCACGGACAGGGGCGTCCGGGGAGCTGTTTTTT	CASRLPRTGASGELFF
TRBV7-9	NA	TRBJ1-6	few	TGTGCCAGCAGCGCGGGGAGTTCACCCCTCCACTTT	CASSAGSSPLHF
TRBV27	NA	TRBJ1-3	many	TGTGCCAGCGTATGGGGAAACACCATATATTTT	CASVWGNTIYF
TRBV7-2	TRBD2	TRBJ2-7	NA	TGTGCCAGCAGCCCATGGACTAGCGGGGACTACGAGCAGTACTTC	CASSPWTSGDYEQYF
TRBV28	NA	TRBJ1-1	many	TGTGCCAGCAGAAACTACAGGAACACTGAAGCTTTCTTT	CASRNYRNTEAFF
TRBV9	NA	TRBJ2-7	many	TGTGCCAGCAGCGTAGGACAGAACTACGAGCAGTACTTC	CASSVGQNYEQYF
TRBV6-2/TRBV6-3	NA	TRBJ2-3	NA	TGTGCCAGCAGTTACTCGAGGGCTAGCTCCACAGATACGCAGTATTTT	CASSYSRASSTDTQYF
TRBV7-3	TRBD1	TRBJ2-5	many	TGTGCCAGCAGCCTATCCGGGACAGGGTTAGAGACCCAGTACTTC	CASSLSGTGLETQYF
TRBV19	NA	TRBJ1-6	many	TGTGCCAGTAGTATTCAATCGGGGACCGTACCCCTCCACTTT	CASSIQSGTVPLHF
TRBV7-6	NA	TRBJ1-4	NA	TGTGCCAGCAGCCCCCGCGGGACTAATGAAAAACTGTTTTTT	CASSPRGTNEKLFF
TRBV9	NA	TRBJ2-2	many	TGTGCCAGCAGCGTACGGGGGAGCCCTAACACCGGGGAGCTGTTTTTT	CASSVRGSPNTGELFF
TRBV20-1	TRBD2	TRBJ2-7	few	TGCAGTGCTAGAGATCGTCGACTAGCGGGATACTACGAGCAGTACTTC	CSARDRRLAGYYEQYF
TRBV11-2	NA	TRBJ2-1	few	TGTGCCAGCAGCCATCAAGGGGGGTTCAATGAGCAGTTCTTC	CASSHQGGFNEQFF
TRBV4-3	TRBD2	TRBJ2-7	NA	TGCGCCAGCAGCCAAGATCGCCTAGCGGGGTCCTACGAGCAGTACTTC	CASSQDRLAGSYEQYF
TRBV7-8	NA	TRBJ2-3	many	TGTGCCAGCAGCTTAGCGCCAGACCCAGATACGCAGTATTTT	CASSLAPDPDTQYF
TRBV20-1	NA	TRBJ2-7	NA	TGCAGTGCTAGCAATTACCGCAGGGGCGGAGTGGAGCAGCACTTC	CSASNYRRGGVEQHF
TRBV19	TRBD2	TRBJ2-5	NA	TGTGCCAGTAGTATAGGGGGGGGAGAAGAGACCCAGTACTTC	CASSIGGGEETQYF
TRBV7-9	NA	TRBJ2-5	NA	TGTGCCAGCAGCTTAGCGCAGGGGAAGGATGAGACCCAGCACTTC	CASSLAQGKDETQHF
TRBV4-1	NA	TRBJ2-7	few	TGCGCCAGCAGCCAAGAGAGGGCAGACCCCTACGAGCAGTACTTC	CASSQERADPYEQYF
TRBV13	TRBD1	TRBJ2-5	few	TGTGCCAGCAGCGAGGGGACAGATGGAGAGACCCAGTACTTC	CASSEGTDGETQYF
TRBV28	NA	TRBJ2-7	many	TGTGCCAGCAGTTCGACAGGCACCTCTCTACACGAGCAGTACTTC	CASSSTGTSLHEQYF
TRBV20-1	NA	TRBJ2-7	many	TGCAGTGCTAGGACTCCCGGGACGTACTCCTACGAGCAGTACTTC	CSARTPGTYSYEQYF
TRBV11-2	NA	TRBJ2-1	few	TGTGCCAGCAGCTTAGGGGGGCCCTACAATGAGCAGTTCTTC	CASSLGGPYNEQFF